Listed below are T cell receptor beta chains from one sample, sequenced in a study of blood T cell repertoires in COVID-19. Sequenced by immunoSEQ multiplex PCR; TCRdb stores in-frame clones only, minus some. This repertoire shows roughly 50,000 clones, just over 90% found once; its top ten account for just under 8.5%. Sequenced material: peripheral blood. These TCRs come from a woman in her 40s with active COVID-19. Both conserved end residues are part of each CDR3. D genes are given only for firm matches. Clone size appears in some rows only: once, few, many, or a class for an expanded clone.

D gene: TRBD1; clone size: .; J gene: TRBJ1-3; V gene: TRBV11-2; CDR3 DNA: TGTGCCAGCAGTCCGAGGGACAGGGGACATGAAACTGGAAACACCATATATTTT; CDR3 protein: CASSPRDRGHETGNTIYF
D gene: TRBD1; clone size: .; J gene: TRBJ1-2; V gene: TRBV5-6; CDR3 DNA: TGTGCCAGCAGGGCCATCGGGACAGGGGATGACTATGGCTACACCTTC; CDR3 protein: CASRAIGTGDDYGYTF
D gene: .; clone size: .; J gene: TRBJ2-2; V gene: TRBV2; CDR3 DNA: TGTGCCAGCAGCAGGGTTCAGAACACCGGGGAGCTGTTTTTT; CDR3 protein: CASSRVQNTGELFF
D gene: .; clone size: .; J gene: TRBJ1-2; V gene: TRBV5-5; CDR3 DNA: TGTGCCAGCAGCCTAAATCCGGAGTTTTATGGCTACACCTTC; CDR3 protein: CASSLNPEFYGYTF
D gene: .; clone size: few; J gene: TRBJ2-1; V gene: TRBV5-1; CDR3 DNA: TGCGCCAGCAGCTTGGGCGCTTCGTCGATTGCAAGTGAGCAGTTCTTC; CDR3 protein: CASSLGASSIASEQFF
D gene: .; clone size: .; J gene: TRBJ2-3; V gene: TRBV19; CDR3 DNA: TGTGCCAGTAGTATAGAGGGAGCGAGGGCAGATACGCAGTATTTT; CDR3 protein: CASSIEGARADTQYF
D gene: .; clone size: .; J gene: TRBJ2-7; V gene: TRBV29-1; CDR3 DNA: TGCAGCGTTGGAGGAAGGGGGTACGAGCAGTACTTC; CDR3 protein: CSVGGRGYEQYF
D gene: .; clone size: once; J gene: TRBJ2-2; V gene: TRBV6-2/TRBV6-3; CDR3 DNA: TGTGCCAGCAGTACCACGGGAAAGGCGAACACCGGGGAGCTGTTTTTT; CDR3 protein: CASSTTGKANTGELFF
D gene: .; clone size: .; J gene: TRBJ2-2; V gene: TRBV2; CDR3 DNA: TGTGCCAGCAGTGAATGGGGGCGGAGGTTGGGCGGGGAGCTGTTTTTT; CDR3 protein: CASSEWGRRLGGELFF
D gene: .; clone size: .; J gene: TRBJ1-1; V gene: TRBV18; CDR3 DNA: TGTGCCAGCTCAGAAGTTAGAGTAATGAACACTGAAGCTTTCTTT; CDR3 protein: CASSEVRVMNTEAFF
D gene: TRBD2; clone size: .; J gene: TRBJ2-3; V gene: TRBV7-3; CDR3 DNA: TGTGCCAGCAGCCAGGGACTAGCGGGGGGGCACACAGATACGCAGTATTTT; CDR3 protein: CASSQGLAGGHTDTQYF
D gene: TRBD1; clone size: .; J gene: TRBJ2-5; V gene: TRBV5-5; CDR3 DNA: TGTGCCAGCAGCTTGGCCACAGGGGGCCAAGAGACCCAGTACTTC; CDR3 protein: CASSLATGGQETQYF
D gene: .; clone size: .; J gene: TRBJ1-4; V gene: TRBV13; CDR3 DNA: TGTGCCAGCAGCTTAGGCCTCGGAAAACTGTTTTTT; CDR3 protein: CASSLGLGKLFF
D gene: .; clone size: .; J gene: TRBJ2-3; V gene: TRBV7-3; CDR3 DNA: TGTGCCAGCAGTCTGGACTCGACGCGAGGCACAGATACGCAGTATTTT; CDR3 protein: CASSLDSTRGTDTQYF
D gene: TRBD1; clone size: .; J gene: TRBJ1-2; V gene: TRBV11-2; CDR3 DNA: TGTGCCAGCAGCTCGTACCGAACAGGGGGCTATGGCTACACCTTC; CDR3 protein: CASSSYRTGGYGYTF
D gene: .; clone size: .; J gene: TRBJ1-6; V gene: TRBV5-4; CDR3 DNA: TGTGCCAGCAGCTTGGAACAGAAAAATTCACCCCTCCACTTT; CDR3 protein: CASSLEQKNSPLHF
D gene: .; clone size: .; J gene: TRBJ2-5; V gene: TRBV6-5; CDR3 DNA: TGTGCCAGCAGTTCACAGCAAGAGACCCAGTACTTC; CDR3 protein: CASSSQQETQYF
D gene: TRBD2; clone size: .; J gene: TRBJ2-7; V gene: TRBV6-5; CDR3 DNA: TGTGCCAGCAGTTCCGGGGGACTAGCGGGACGCTACGAGCAGTACTTC; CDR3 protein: CASSSGGLAGRYEQYF
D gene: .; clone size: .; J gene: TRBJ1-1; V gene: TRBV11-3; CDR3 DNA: TGTGCCAGCAGCTTATCAGTGAACACTGAAGCTTTCTTT; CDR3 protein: CASSLSVNTEAFF
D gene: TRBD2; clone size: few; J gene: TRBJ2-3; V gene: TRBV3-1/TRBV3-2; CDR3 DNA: TGTGCCAGCAGCCCCGGCGGGGGGCGCACAGATACGCAGTATTTT; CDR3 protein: CASSPGGGRTDTQYF
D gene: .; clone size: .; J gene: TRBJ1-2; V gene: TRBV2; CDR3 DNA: TGTGCCAGCAGTGAGAACACCCGCTATGGCTACACCTTC; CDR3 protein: CASSENTRYGYTF
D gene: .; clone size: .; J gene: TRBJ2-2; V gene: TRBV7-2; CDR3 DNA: TGTGCCAGCAGCTTAGGGGGGACTGACGGGGAGCTGTTTTTT; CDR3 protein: CASSLGGTDGELFF
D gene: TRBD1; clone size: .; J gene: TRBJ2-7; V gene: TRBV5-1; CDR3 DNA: TGCGCCAGCAGCTTGGGTTCTCCAGGGGGATCCTACGAGCAGTACTTC; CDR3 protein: CASSLGSPGGSYEQYF
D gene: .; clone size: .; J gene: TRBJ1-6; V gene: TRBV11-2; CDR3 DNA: TGTGCCAGCAGCTACGACTACTACCTCTCCTATAATTCACCCCTCCACTTT; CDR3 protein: CASSYDYYLSYNSPLHF
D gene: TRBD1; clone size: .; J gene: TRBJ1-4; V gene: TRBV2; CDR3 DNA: TGTGCCAGCAGTGACCAGGACAGGGGGGACGAAAAACTGTTTTTT; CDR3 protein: CASSDQDRGDEKLFF
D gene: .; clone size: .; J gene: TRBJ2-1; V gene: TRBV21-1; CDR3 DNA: TGTGCCAGCAGCAAAGAAAATCGGGACAATGAGCAGTTCTTC; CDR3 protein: CASSKENRDNEQFF
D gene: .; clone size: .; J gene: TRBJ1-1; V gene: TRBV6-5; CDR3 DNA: TGTGCCAGCAGTTACCGACAGGTGAACACTGAAGCTTTCTTT; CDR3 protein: CASSYRQVNTEAFF
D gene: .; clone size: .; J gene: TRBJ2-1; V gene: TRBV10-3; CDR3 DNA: TGTGCCATCTCAGTTGACGGAGACAATGAGCAGTTCTTC; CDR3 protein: CAISVDGDNEQFF
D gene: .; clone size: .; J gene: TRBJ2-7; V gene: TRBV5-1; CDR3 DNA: TGCGCCAGCAGCTTGGCTCAAGACAGGCCCCGCTCCTACGAGCAGTACTTC; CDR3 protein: CASSLAQDRPRSYEQYF
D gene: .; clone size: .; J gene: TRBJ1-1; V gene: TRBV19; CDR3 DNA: TGTGCCAGTAGCAATCTGGACGGTGCGGGTGAGAGGACTGAAGCTTTCTTT; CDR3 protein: CASSNLDGAGERTEAFF
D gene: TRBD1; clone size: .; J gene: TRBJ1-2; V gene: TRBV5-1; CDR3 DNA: TGCGCCAGCAGCTTGGACAGGGGGCGAGGCTACACCTTC; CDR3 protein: CASSLDRGRGYTF
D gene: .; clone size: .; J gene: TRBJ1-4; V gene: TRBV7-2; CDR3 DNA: TGTGCCAGCAGCCCTTTGACAGGCCTTAATGAAAAACTGTTTTTT; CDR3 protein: CASSPLTGLNEKLFF
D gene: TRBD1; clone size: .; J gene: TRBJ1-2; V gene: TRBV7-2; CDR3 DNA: TGTGCCAGCAGGCCGGGACAGGATTATGGCTACACCTTC; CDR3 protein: CASRPGQDYGYTF
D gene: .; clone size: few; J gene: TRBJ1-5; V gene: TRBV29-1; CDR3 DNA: TGCAGCGTTGGGTCGGGCGGGAATCAGCCCCAGCATTTT; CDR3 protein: CSVGSGGNQPQHF
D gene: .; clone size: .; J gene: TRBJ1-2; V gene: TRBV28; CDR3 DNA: TGTGCCAGCAGCACCACACCAGACAGTTATGGCTACACCTTC; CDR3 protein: CASSTTPDSYGYTF
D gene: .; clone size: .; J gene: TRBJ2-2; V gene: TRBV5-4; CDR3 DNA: TGTGCCAGCAGCGGGGAGCGGACAGCCACCACCGGGGAGCTGTTTTTT; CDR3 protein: CASSGERTATTGELFF
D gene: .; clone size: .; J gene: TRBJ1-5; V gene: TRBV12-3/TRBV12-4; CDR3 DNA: TGTGCCGTCGGACAGAATAGCAATCAGCCCCAGCATTTT; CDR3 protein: CAVGQNSNQPQHF
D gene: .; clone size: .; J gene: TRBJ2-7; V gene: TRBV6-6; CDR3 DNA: TGTGCCAGCAGTTACCAGGCCGCAAGCTACGAGCAGTACTTC; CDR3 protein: CASSYQAASYEQYF
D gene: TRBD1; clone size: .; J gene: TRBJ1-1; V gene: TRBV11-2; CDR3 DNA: TGTGCCAGCAGCTTAGTAAGGGGGCGGGGAGCTTTCTTT; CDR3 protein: CASSLVRGRGAFF
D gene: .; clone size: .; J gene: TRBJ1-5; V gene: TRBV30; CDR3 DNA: TGTGCCTGGAGGGACGGGAGGGACAACTATAGCAATCAGCCCCAGCATTTT; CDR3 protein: CAWRDGRDNYSNQPQHF
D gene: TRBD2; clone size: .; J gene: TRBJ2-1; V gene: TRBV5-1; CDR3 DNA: TGCGCCAGCAGCTTGGGACTAGCGAGGAACAATGAGCAGTTCTTC; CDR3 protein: CASSLGLARNNEQFF
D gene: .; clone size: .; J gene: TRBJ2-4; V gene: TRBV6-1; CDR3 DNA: TGTGCCAGCAGTGAATATTTGGCAGGCAAAAACATTCAGTACTTC; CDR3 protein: CASSEYLAGKNIQYF
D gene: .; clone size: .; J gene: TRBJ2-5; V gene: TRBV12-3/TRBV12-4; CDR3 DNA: TGTGCCAGCAGTCGCCAGGGAGAGACCCAGTACTTC; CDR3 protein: CASSRQGETQYF
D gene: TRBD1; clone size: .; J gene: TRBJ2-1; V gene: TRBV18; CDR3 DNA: TGTGCCAGCTCACCGCCCGGGACAGGGGTGATTGAGCAGTTCTTC; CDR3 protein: CASSPPGTGVIEQFF
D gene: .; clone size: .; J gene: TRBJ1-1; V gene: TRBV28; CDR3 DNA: TGTGCCAGCAGTCCCTCAGTTAACACTGAAGCTTTCTTT; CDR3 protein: CASSPSVNTEAFF
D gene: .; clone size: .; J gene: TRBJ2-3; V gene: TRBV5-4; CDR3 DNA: TGTGCCAGCAGCTTGACAGGGCCCCCCAGCACAGATACGCAGTATTTT; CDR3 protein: CASSLTGPPSTDTQYF
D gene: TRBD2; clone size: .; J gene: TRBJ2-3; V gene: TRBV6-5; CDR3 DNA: TGTGCCAGCACCCGGGGGGGCACAGATACGCAGTATTTT; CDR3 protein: CASTRGGTDTQYF
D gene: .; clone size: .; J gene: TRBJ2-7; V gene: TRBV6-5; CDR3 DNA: TGTGCCAGCAGTTACGCTGGACAGCCCTCCTACGAGCAGTACTTC; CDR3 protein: CASSYAGQPSYEQYF
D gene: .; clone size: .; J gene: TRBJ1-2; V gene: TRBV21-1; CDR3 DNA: TGTGCCAGCAGTACCACACGGGACAGGGGGGACTATGGCTACACCTTC; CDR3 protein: CASSTTRDRGDYGYTF
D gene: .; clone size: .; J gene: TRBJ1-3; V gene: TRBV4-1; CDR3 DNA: TGCGCCAGCAGCCAAGTCCCACAGGGTTCTGGAAACACCATATATTTT; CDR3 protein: CASSQVPQGSGNTIYF
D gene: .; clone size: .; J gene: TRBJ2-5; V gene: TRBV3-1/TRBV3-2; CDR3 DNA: TGTGCCAGCAGCCAAGGTAACGGGTCATACGGAAAAGAGACCCAGTACTTC; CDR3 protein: CASSQGNGSYGKETQYF
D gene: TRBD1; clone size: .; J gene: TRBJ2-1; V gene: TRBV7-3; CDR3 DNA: TGTGCCAGCAGCTTAACGCGGACAGGGAATGAGCAGTTCTTC; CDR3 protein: CASSLTRTGNEQFF
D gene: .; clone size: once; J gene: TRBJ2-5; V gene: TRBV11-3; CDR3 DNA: TGTGCCAGCAGCCAACGGGAGACCCAGTACTTC; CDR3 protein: CASSQRETQYF
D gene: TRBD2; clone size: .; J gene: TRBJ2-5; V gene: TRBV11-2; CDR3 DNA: TGTGCCAGCAGCCTCAATAGCGGGGGGGTTTTCCAATCAGAGACCCAGTACTTC; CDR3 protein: CASSLNSGGVFQSETQYF
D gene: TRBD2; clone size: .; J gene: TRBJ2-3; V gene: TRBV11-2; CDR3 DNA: TGTGCCAGCAGCTTGGGGACTAGCGGTGAGAGGGATACGCAGTATTTT; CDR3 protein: CASSLGTSGERDTQYF
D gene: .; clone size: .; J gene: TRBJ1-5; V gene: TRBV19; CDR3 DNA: TGTGCCAGTAGCGCCCGCGGGGCTCCAGGTGGTCAGCCCCAGCATTTT; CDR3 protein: CASSARGAPGGQPQHF
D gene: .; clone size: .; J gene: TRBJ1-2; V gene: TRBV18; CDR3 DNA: TGTGCCAGCTCACCACCTGCAGGGTCCTATGTCTACACCTTC; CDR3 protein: CASSPPAGSYVYTF
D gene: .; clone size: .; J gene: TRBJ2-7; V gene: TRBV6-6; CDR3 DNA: TGTGCCAGCAGCTCACAGGACAGCTCCTACGAGCAGTACTTC; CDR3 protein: CASSSQDSSYEQYF
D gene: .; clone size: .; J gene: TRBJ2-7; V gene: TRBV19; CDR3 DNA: TGTGCCAGTAGTATCCTCCAGGGGTACGAGCAGTACTTC; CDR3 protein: CASSILQGYEQYF
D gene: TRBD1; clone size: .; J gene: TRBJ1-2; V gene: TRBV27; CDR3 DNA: TGTGCCAGCAGTCCACACAGGGGGCCTGGCTACACCTTC; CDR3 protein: CASSPHRGPGYTF